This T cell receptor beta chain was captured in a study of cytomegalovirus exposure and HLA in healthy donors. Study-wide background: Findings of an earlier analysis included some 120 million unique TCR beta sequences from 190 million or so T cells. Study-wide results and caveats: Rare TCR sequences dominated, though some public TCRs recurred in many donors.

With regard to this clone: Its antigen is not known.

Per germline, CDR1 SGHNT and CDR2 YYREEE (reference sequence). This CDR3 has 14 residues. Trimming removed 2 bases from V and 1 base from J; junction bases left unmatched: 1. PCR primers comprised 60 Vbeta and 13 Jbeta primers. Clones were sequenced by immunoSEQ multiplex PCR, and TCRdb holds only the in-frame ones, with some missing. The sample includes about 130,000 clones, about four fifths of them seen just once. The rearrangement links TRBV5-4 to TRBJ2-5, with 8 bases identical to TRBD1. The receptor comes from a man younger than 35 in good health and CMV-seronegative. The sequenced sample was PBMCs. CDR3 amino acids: CASSFGQGQETQYF. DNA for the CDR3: TGTGCCAGCAGCTTCGGACAGGGCCAAGAGACCCAGTACTTC.